The clone carrying this TCR beta chain was detected only once. Its specificity is not known. The method was immunoSEQ multiplex PCR; TCRdb's version includes in-frame clones alone and lacks a portion of them. The table has some 170,000 clones, more than 85% seen once. This entry belongs to a study of lymphopenia after photon versus proton radiotherapy. Notes on the study in general: Only patients who died were analyzed for survival; proton advantage is unproven.

The germline V and J ends were trimmed by 2 bases and 5 bases, with 19 bases remaining between them. CDR3 length equals 16 residues. The germline V gene encodes CDR1 MDHEN and CDR2 SYDVKM. V is TRBV28 and J is TRBJ2-7; possible D gene TRBD1, 6 bases. The clonotype was recovered from a man aged 50-59 years with gastric cancer. Sequenced here: peripheral blood, sampled from a patient treated with photon-based radiotherapy. The CDR3 coding sequence is TGTGCCAGCAGTTTACACAGGGCCGATCTCGCCAACGAGCAGTACTTC. Translating it yields CASSLHRADLANEQYF.